This is a list of T cell receptor beta chains from one sample in a study of T cells after yellow fever vaccination. One entry per CDR3 protein results from TCRdb running MiXCR on the 5' RACE reads. In the table there are some 200,000 distinct CDR3 sequences, 8% to 13% of which are singletons. Source: CD8+ T cells sorted from PBMCs, taken 15 days after the yellow fever booster vaccination. All receptors derive from a man between 18 and 35 years old who received the YFV17D yellow fever vaccine. The CDR3 runs from the conserved cysteine through the conserved F or W. Each record gives: clone size, V gene, D gene, J gene, CDR3 protein, CDR3 DNA. The D gene is left open where the match is weak. The size of a clone is reported for some rows only, either as once, few or many, or as a class for expanded clones.

-	TRBV2	-	TRBJ2-5	CASSGVTGTQETQYF	TGTGCCAGCAGTGGGGTAACAGGGACCCAAGAGACCCAGTACTTC
many	TRBV24-1	-	TRBJ2-5	CATSDVAEETQYF	TGTGCCACCAGTGATGTGGCCGAAGAGACCCAGTACTTC
few	TRBV7-9	TRBD1	TRBJ1-1	CASSHTPGQGDTEAFF	TGTGCCAGCAGCCATACCCCTGGACAGGGTGACACTGAAGCTTTCTTT
few	TRBV4-2	TRBD2	TRBJ2-1	CASNAGTSGDNEQFF	TGTGCCAGCAACGCCGGGACTAGCGGGGACAATGAGCAGTTCTTC
few	TRBV5-1	-	TRBJ2-3	CASSLATGGVDTDTQYF	TGCGCCAGCAGCTTGGCCACGGGCGGGGTAGACACAGATACGCAGTATTTT
few	TRBV5-4	TRBD1	TRBJ2-3	CASGYAGGRSDTQYF	TGTGCCAGCGGCTATGCAGGGGGCAGGTCAGATACGCAGTATTTT
-	TRBV14	TRBD2	TRBJ2-1	CASSTSGEYNEQFF	TGTGCCAGCAGCACTAGCGGGGAATACAATGAGCAGTTCTTC
-	TRBV11-2	-	TRBJ1-4	CASSLEGGAGVFF	TGTGCCAGCAGCTTAGAGGGCGGAGCAGGGGTATTTTTT
-	TRBV29-1	TRBD1	TRBJ2-3	CSVEETGDRGTDTQYF	TGCAGCGTTGAGGAAACGGGGGACAGGGGCACAGATACGCAGTATTTT
-	TRBV12-3/TRBV12-4	TRBD2	TRBJ2-6	CASSHTSGARSGANVLTF	TGTGCCAGCAGCCACACTAGCGGGGCTCGCTCTGGGGCCAACGTCCTGACTTTC
few	TRBV5-1	-	TRBJ1-4	CASSLVPARATNEKLFF	TGCGCCAGCAGCTTGGTGCCCGCCAGGGCAACTAATGAAAAACTGTTTTTT
-	TRBV9	TRBD1	TRBJ2-2	CASSGRGPGELFF	TGTGCCAGCAGCGGCAGGGGGCCCGGGGAGCTGTTTTTT
few	TRBV4-3	-	TRBJ1-1	CASSPAYDLTEAFF	TGCGCCAGCAGCCCAGCATATGACCTCACTGAAGCTTTCTTT
-	TRBV11-2	TRBD1	TRBJ2-3	CASSVGGQILTDTQYF	TGTGCCAGCAGCGTAGGGGGACAGATACTAACAGATACGCAGTATTTT
few	TRBV5-5	-	TRBJ2-1	CASSSTAEQFF	TGTGCCAGCAGCTCGACGGCCGAGCAGTTCTTC
few	TRBV7-9	-	TRBJ1-4	CASSSQVPELFF	TGTGCCAGCAGCTCACAGGTGCCGGAACTGTTTTTT
few	TRBV21-1	-	TRBJ1-1	CASRAGREEDTEAFF	TGTGCCAGCAGGGCTGGCAGGGAGGAAGACACTGAAGCTTTCTTT
-	TRBV2	TRBD1	TRBJ2-3	CASELQGVVDTQYF	TGTGCCAGCGAACTACAGGGGGTGGTCGATACGCAGTATTTT
many	TRBV10-1	-	TRBJ2-5	CASSEQYQETQYF	TGCGCCAGCAGTGAGCAGTACCAAGAGACCCAGTACTTC
once	TRBV20-1	-	TRBJ1-2	CSARSTGDYGYTF	TGCAGTGCTAGAAGCACCGGGGACTATGGCTACACCTTC
few	TRBV7-9	-	TRBJ2-6	CASSRVGRGPSSGANVLTF	TGTGCCAGCAGCCGCGTAGGCAGGGGCCCGAGCTCTGGGGCCAACGTCCTGACTTTC
few	TRBV11-3	TRBD2	TRBJ2-2	CASSLSAGVTGELFF	TGTGCCAGCAGCTTATCGGCGGGGGTCACCGGGGAGCTGTTTTTT
many	TRBV9	-	TRBJ2-1	CASSSPATDYNEQFF	TGTGCCAGCAGCTCCCCGGCGACAGATTACAATGAGCAGTTCTTC
few	TRBV9	-	TRBJ2-7	CASSPRDTVSLKQYF	TGTGCCAGCAGCCCTCGGGACACGGTTTCTCTAAAGCAGTACTTC
-	TRBV11-2	TRBD2	TRBJ2-3	CASRRLATDTQYF	TGTGCCAGCAGACGACTAGCGACGGATACGCAGTATTTT